The source of this TCR beta chain is a study of T cells in Graves' hyperthyroidism and ophthalmopathy. A word on this clonotype: Its target is not known.

TCR beta CDR3 regions were amplified from RNA. HTBI primers were employed in a first-round RT-PCR of the TCR CDR3. TCRdb processed the multiplex PCR reads anew with MiXCR; each CDR3 protein has one entry. The sample includes around 340,000 distinct CDR3 sequences, 15% to 20% of them seen just once. Study results and limitations: The majority of expanded thyroid clonotypes above 0.001 also appeared in blood.

J gave up 9 bases and V 4 bases, and 13 bases lay outside the gene matches. CDR3 size: 17 residues. Germline loops: CDR1 MDHEN, CDR2 SYDVKM. Sequencing was performed on blood. This receptor was taken from a woman in her 40s with Graves' ophthalmopathy. V is TRBV28 and J is TRBJ1-6, with TRBD1 identical over 9 bases. The CDR3 nucleotides are TGTGCCAGCAGTTCTCCTTCCGGGGACAGGGTACGTTCACCCCTCCACTTT. It specifies CASSSPSGDRVRSPLHF.